This TCR beta chain was sequenced in a study of identical twins. CDR3 length: 16 residues. The V end was cut by 0 bases, the J end by 0 bases, with 12 bases between. The germline gives CDR1 MGHRA, CDR2 YSYEKL. Study outcomes and limitations: Sequences that were beta out-of-frame showed weaker excess twin sharing. Within twin pairs, the out-of-frame alpha sequences they shared showed excess low generation probability.

TCRdb used MiXCR to reprocess the 5' RACE reads, holding one entry per CDR3 protein. The table lists under 450,000 distinct CDR3 sequences, less than 20% of them singletons. This clonotype has a handful of counts. Its target is not known. The TCR originated in a man over 45 in good health. Sequencing used naive T cells sorted from blood. The genes are TRBV4-1 and TRBJ2-7; tentative D call: TRBD2 (6 bases). This CDR3 is CASSQDPSASSYEQYF. CDR3 sequence (DNA): TGCGCCAGCAGCCAAGATCCTAGCGCGAGCTCCTACGAGCAGTACTTC.